The present T cell receptor beta chain was sequenced within a study of blood T cell repertoires in COVID-19. Looking at the study overall: Researchers got acute and convalescent COVID-19 samples from the United States, Italy and Spain. Sample material is recorded as cDNA or gDNA derived from T cells, B-cell-depleted T cells, or PBMCs.

As originally analysed: Using reference gene primer amplification, nucleated cell counts were estimated. The protocol was immunoSEQ multiplex PCR, while the TCRdb copy is restricted to in-frame clones and leaves out a portion. Clone size and V and J calls were adopted from that table, with D and trimming inferred from the DNA. The sample has about 140,000 clones; 60% to 85% are singletons. CDR1 and CDR2 (germline): SQVTM, ANQGSEA. Trimming removed 8 bases from V and 2 bases from J; junction bases left unmatched: 10. There are 14 residues in the CDR3. What was sequenced was peripheral blood. The sequence was obtained from a man aged 45-65 years with acute or convalescent COVID-19. This chain links TRBV29-1 with TRBJ2-3; 7 bases are a match to TRBD2. The CDR3 nucleotides are TGCAGCACCCATAGCGGGCGCTCCACAGATACGCAGTATTTT. Its translation: CSTHSGRSTDTQYF.